These 3 T cell receptor beta chains originate from one sample sequenced in a study of spatial heterogeneity in lung cancer (dated by TCRdb to the late 2010s). These receptors lack a known antigen. Libraries were prepared through 5' RACE. Sequencing was performed on a NextSeq 500. TCRdb passed the public sequencing reads through fastp at Q25 and MiXCR, retaining productive beta sequences. Rows are unified per CDR3 protein, each entry keeping the most common DNA and genes. The sample table contains 800 or so distinct CDR3 sequences; only one count was recorded for about an eighth of them. The top ten hold about 15% of the sample. This specimen's time point label, interpreted: sample taken at primary tumor resection. What the authors observed across the whole study: The tumor nonsynonymous mutation count correlated with the number of expanded alpha and beta TCRs within the tumor.

The sample here was lung tumor tissue, taken at surgery. The receptors shown here come from a male donor with early-stage non-small cell lung cancer.

This chain connects TRBV7-2 to TRBJ2-3; 8 bases match TRBD2. The ends lost 8 bases at V and 5 bases at J; junction bases unmatched: 9. This CDR3 is built from 14 residues. Germline V gene lookup returns CDR1 SGHTA and CDR2 FQGNSA. CDR3 DNA sequence: TGTGCCAGCGGGGCCGGGAGGGCCGTAGATACGCAGTATTTT. It translates to CASGAGRAVDTQYF.

Relative to its sample, this clonotype is medium-sized (0.01 to 0.1%). V usage is TRBV27 and J usage is TRBJ2-7; the match to TRBD2 covers 10 bases. This CDR3 spans 15 amino acids. Germline CDR1 reads MNHEY; CDR2 reads SMNVEV (reference sequence). V trimming: 2 bases; J trimming: 6 bases; junction bases outside the gene matches: 7. CDR3 nucleotides: TGTGCCAGCAGTTTAGGGTCTAGCGGGAGACTCGAGCAGTACTTC. It is translated as CASSLGSSGRLEQYF.

This clonotype was counted only a few times. The chain joins TRBV20-1 to TRBJ2-3, with D possibly matching TRBD2 (6 bases). The CDR3 has 13 amino acids. CDR1 DFQATT and CDR2 SNEGSKA come from the germline V gene (reference sequence). V lost 5 bases and J 3 bases, leaving 12 bases between the germline ends. The chain's CDR3 is CSAGASVTDTQYF. The CDR3 bases are TGCAGTGCTGGGGCTAGCGTGACAGATACGCAGTATTTT.